Listed here is a single TCR beta chain. TCRdb re-called the 5' RACE reads through MiXCR, storing one row per CDR3 protein. The sample lists hundreds of thousands of distinct CDR3 sequences; roughly 21% were seen once. The sample belongs to a study of T-cell memory formation after mild COVID-19. Trimming took off 6 bases at V and 0 bases at J, with 21 bases between the two ends. This CDR3 is 18 amino acids long. Germline V CDR1 and CDR2: MNHEY, SMNVEV (reference sequence). This TCR was recovered from an adult woman who had mild COVID-19 (a few samples of this study predate the infection). Cell type and time point are not known. Sequencing was carried out using PBMCs or a T cell subset sorted from them (not recorded which). The chain uses TRBV27 and TRBJ1-3; tentative D call: TRBD1 (6 bases). CDR3 sequence: CASSPGTWTAFSGNTIYF. The CDR3, as DNA: TGTGCCAGCAGCCCCGGGACATGGACAGCGTTCTCTGGAAACACCATATATTTT.